The clone carrying this T cell receptor beta chain showed up just a few times. Its antigen is still unknown. Cultured cells yielded isolated CD4+ T cells after around 9 days. The record originates from a study of vaccination effects on CD4 cells after COVID-19. On the study more broadly: Antigen-specific CD4+ T cells were expanded (with viral peptide pools) by the ViraFEST assay ahead of sequencing.

Data came from immunoSEQ multiplex PCR; TCRdb stores just in-frame clones and leaves some out. The data contain 70,000 to 85,000 clones, roughly three quarters of them singletons. The CDR3 spans 19 residues. With V trimmed by 1 base and J by 3 bases, 11 bases remained unmatched. CDR1 is SNHLY, CDR2 FYNNEI, per germline. Findings and caveats of the study: There was marked clonal contraction among infection- and vaccine-induced clones late after vaccination.

The material sequenced was CD4+ T cells from PBMCs cultured without peptide, taken before COVID-19 vaccination. The chain is built from TRBV2 and TRBJ2-2; 10 bases map to TRBD2. The receptor was isolated from a human donor who received a COVID-19 vaccine. The CDR3 nucleotides are TGTGCCAGCAGTGAAGGGGAGGGGCTAGCGGGGGCCCACACCGGGGAGCTGTTTTTT. This gives the protein CASSEGEGLAGAHTGELFF.